This TCR beta chain was observed in a study of T cells in placental villitis. A few counts support this clone. Its antigen remains unidentified. Study-wide points: Median clonality was roughly 0.05 in villitis of unknown etiology placentae versus around 0.0056 in controls. Each placenta with villitis of unknown etiology had largely its own expanded clones. Some captured T cells may have been decidual rather than villous, especially in controls.

This was the immunoSEQ v4 assay. Measured with immunoSEQ multiplex PCR; TCRdb has only the in-frame clones, and not every one. The sample yields some 900 clones, around four fifths seen once. Trimming left V 7 bases short and J 4 bases short, with 13 bases between. Per the germline V gene, CDR1 is LNHDA and CDR2 is SQIVND (reference sequence). The CDR3 totals 13 residues. Higher gravidity, parity and prior miscarriages marked mothers with villitis of unknown etiology. Sequenced sample: placental tissue containing maternal and fetal cells. The rearrangement links TRBV19 to TRBJ1-1, with D uncertain. This clonotype originated in a human patient with villitis of unknown etiology; the placental T cells may come from both mother and fetus. The CDR3 nucleotides are TGTGCCAGTACCCGCCGGGGTGGCACTGAAGCTTTCTTT. It encodes CASTRRGGTEAFF.